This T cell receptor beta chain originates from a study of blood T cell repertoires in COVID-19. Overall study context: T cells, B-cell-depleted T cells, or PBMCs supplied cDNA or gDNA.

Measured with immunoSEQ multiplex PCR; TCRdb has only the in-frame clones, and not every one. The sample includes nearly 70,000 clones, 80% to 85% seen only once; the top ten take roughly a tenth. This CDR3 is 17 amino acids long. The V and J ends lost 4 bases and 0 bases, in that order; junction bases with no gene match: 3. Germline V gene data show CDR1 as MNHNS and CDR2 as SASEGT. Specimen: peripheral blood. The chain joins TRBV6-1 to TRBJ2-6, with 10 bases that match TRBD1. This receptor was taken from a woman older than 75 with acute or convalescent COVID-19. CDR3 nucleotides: TGTGCCAGCAGTGGGGGGACAGGGGCCTCTGGGGCCAACGTCCTGACTTTC. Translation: CASSGGTGASGANVLTF.